The source of this T cell receptor beta chain is a study of identical twins. Study observations and caveats: Models underpredicted monozygotic twin sharing of out-of-frame TCR alpha.

This clonotype was picked up many times. Its cognate antigen is unknown. Trimming removed 5 bases at V and 6 bases at J, with 8 bases between. The CDR3 consists of 12 residues. Germline V gene sequence: CDR1 SNHLY, CDR2 FYNNEI. TCRdb used MiXCR to reprocess the 5' RACE reads, holding one entry per CDR3 protein. There are about 480,000 distinct CDR3 sequences in the sample; 12% to 15% occur only once, and around 0.52% lies in the top ten. The same sample was also used in a study of yellow fever vaccine responses in identical twins.

The receptor comes from a young woman in good health. V is TRBV2 and J is TRBJ1-5; D might be TRBD1 (6 bases). The sequenced material came from CD4+ T cells sorted from blood. Written as DNA, the CDR3 is TGTGCCAGCAGTACAGGGCCTCAGCCCCAGCATTTT. It is translated as CASSTGPQPQHF.